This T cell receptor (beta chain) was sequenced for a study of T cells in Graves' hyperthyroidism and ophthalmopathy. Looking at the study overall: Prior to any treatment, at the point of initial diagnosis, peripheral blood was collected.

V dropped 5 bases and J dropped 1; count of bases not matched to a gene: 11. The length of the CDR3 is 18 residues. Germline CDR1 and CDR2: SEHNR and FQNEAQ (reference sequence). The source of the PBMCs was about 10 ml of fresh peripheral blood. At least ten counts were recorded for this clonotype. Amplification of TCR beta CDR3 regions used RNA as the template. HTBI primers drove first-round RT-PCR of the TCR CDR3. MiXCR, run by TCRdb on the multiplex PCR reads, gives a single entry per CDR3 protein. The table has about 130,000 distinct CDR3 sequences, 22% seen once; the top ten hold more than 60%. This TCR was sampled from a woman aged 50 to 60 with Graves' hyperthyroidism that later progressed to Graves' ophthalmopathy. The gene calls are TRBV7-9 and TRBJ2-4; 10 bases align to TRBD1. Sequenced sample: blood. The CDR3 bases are TGTGCCAGCAGCCGATACGGGACAGGGGTTGCCGCCAAAAACATTCAGTACTTC. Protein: CASSRYGTGVAAKNIQYF.